The clone carrying this T cell receptor beta chain was seen a few times. Its antigen remains unknown. Treatment meaning: oral pan-JAK inhibitor, 5-10 mg twice daily. These data belong to a study of CD8+ T cells in alopecia areata. Study-level information: A regimen of oral tofacitinib, 5 to 10 mg twice daily, was given to treated patients.

Germline CDR1 ENHRY, CDR2 SYGVKD. The V end was cut by 6 bases, the J end by 5 bases, with 14 bases between. The CDR3 extends over 13 amino acids. Extracted RNA was reverse transcribed into cDNA, the sequencing template. Repertoires were generated with immunoSEQ multiplex PCR, while TCRdb's copy carries only in-frame clones and drops some. The table lists 200,000 to 250,000 clones, roughly two fifths of them singletons. Overall study results and limits: Numerous clones, expanded in lesions, remained in scalp and blood during tofacitinib. Clonality in the scalp and expanded CD8+ clones ranked among the top 100 were significantly decreased by tofacitinib. Scalp repertoires also include resident alphabeta T cells from normal skin.

This chain links TRBV10-3 with TRBJ2-7, with D uncertain. The sample in question was CD4+ T cells sorted from blood, obtained between weeks 36 and 40, from a patient treated with tofacitinib. This TCR derives from a human donor with alopecia areata. CDR3 in amino acids: CAIRPPFGDEQYF. For the CDR3, the DNA is TGTGCCATCAGGCCTCCCTTCGGAGACGAGCAGTACTTC.